The 26 T cell receptor beta chains presented below share a single source sample, sequenced in a study of T-cell reconstitution after alpha-beta-depleted transplantation in children (dated by TCRdb to about 2016). Libraries were built with PCR. This sample was sequenced with an Illumina HiSeq 2500. TCR library preparation used molecular barcoding, with unique molecular identifiers applied to normalize quantification of the TCRbeta repertoire. The public reads were reprocessed in TCRdb via fastp at Q25 and MiXCR, keeping in-frame beta chains. Rows merge per CDR3 protein into single entries with the most common DNA and genes. The sample table contains around 400,000 distinct CDR3 sequences; only one count was recorded for over 20% of them. The ten largest make up 3% to 4% of the sample. The sequenced sample was PBMCs from the stem cell graft donor, obtained from the stem cell graft. The receptors here all came from a human donor who donated a stem cell graft to a child with acute myeloid leukemia.

In this sample, this clonotype turned up a few times. The chain is built from TRBV7-9 and TRBJ2-5; D is possibly TRBD1 (6 bases). The V end was cut by 5 bases, the J end by 0 bases, with 10 bases between. Germline V lookup: CDR1 SEHNR, CDR2 FQNEAQ (reference sequence). This CDR3 spans 14 amino acids. In nucleotides, the CDR3 is TGTGCCAGCAGCATCGACAGGTACCAAGAGACCCAGTACTTC. Translating gives CASSIDRYQETQYF.

In its sample, this clonotype was seen a few times. This sequence joins TRBV7-6 and TRBJ2-5; TRBD2 matches 7 bases. V was clipped by 2 bases and J by 5 bases; unmatched bases: 5. The CDR3 has 14 residues. Per germline, CDR1 SGHVS and CDR2 FNYEAQ. CDR3 region: CASSLLGGSETQYF. The CDR3 DNA is TGTGCCAGCAGCTTACTGGGCGGGAGCGAGACCCAGTACTTC.

At least ten counts were recorded for this clonotype. V is TRBV2 and J is TRBJ1-1; D is undetermined. The CDR3 runs to 12 residues. The germline V gene has CDR1 SNHLY and CDR2 FYNNEI. Trimming removed 5 bases from V and 4 bases from J, with 8 bases in between. The CDR3 DNA sequence: TGTGCCAGCAGTATGTACGGCACTGAAGCTTTCTTT. It translates to CASSMYGTEAFF. Full variable domain (remainder filled in from reference TRBV2 and TRBJ1-1): EPEVTQTPSHQVTQMGQEVILRCVPISNHLYFYWYRQILGQKVEFLVSFYNNEISEKSEIFDDQFSVERPDGSNFTLKIRSTKLEDSAMYFCASSMYGTEAFFGQGTRLTVV.

V usage is TRBV7-9 and J usage is TRBJ2-2; D is unresolved. V dropped 5 bases and J dropped 6 bases, with 13 bases sitting between them. CDR1 and CDR2 from the germline V gene are SEHNR and FQNEAQ (reference sequence). The CDR3 has 14 residues. CDR3 sequence reads: CASSPGVDPGELFF. The DNA for the CDR3 is TGTGCCAGCAGCCCTGGGGTGGATCCCGGGGAGCTGTTTTTT.

The chain combines TRBV12-3 or TRBV12-4 with TRBJ2-7; TRBD1 matches at 7 bases. The CDR3 is 15 residues long. With 6 bases clipped from V and 0 bases from J, the junction kept 8 bases outside the gene matches. As DNA, the CDR3 is TGTGCCAGCAGAGAGGGACAGACGGGCTCCTACGAGCAGTACTTC. Translated, it gives CASREGQTGSYEQYF.

There are a few counts of this clonotype. V is TRBV10-3 and J is TRBJ2-1; D is perhaps TRBD1 (5 bases). The CDR3 is 15 amino acids. Germline assignment: CDR1 ENHRY and CDR2 SYGVKD. Trimming pared 0 bases from V and 5 bases from J, leaving 11 bases between. The CDR3 DNA reads as TGTGCCATCAGTGAGTCGGGGCTAGTTAACAATGAGCAGTTCTTC. It specifies CAISESGLVNNEQFF.

The sample holds many counts of this clonotype. J is TRBJ2-7 and V is TRBV5-6; 7 positions agree with TRBD2. Germline trimming cut 0 bases from V and 3 bases from J; bases unmatched to any gene: 6. This CDR3 is built from 15 residues. Germline assignment: CDR1 SGHDT and CDR2 YYEEEE. The DNA of the CDR3 is TGTGCCAGCAGCTTGGGCGGGAGCTCCCTCTACGAGCAGTACTTC. The encoded protein is CASSLGGSSLYEQYF.

The CDR3: CSVAVLRHEQYF. The CDR3 bases are TGCAGCGTTGCTGTCCTTAGGCACGAGCAGTACTTC. The chain combines TRBV29-1 with TRBJ2-7; D gene uncertain. The CDR3 spans 12 residues. Germline-derived CDR1 and CDR2 are SQVTM and ANQGSEA. V dropped 4 bases and J dropped 5 bases, with 12 bases sitting between them.

In its sample, this clonotype was seen a few times. This sequence joins TRBV24-1 and TRBJ2-5; D assignment may be TRBD1 or TRBD2 (5 bases each). There are 15 residues in the CDR3. Germline CDR1 KGHDR, CDR2 SFDVKD. V was cut by 5 bases and J by 1 base, with 13 bases left in between. In DNA, the CDR3 is TGTGCCACCAGTGGGGGGATCTCCCGCCAAGAGACCCAGTACTTC. It yields the protein CATSGGISRQETQYF.

This chain uses TRBV5-1 with TRBJ2-3; the D is unclear. The V end was cut by 4 bases, the J end by 0 bases, with 15 bases between. CDR1 SGHRS and CDR2 YFSETQ come from the germline V gene. The CDR3 contains 16 residues. CDR3 loop: CASSPAYSRSTDTQYF. The CDR3 nucleotides read TGCGCCAGCAGCCCCGCCTATTCTAGGAGCACAGATACGCAGTATTTT.

V usage is TRBV27 and J usage is TRBJ2-7, with D perhaps assigned TRBD1 or TRBD2 (5 bases each). Looked up from germline, CDR1 is MNHEY and CDR2 is SMNVEV (reference sequence). V lost 4 bases, J lost 1 base, and 14 bases lay in between. The CDR3 consists of 15 residues. The CDR3 region is CASSSLGTKSYEQYF. In DNA, the CDR3 is TGTGCCAGCAGTTCATTGGGGACCAAATCCTACGAGCAGTACTTC.

In DNA form, the CDR3 reads TGTGCCAGCAGCTTGCCGGGACAGGGCGAGCAGTACTTC. This gives the protein CASSLPGQGEQYF. J is TRBJ2-7 and V is TRBV7-9, with 9 nucleotides matching TRBD1. The CDR3 consists of 13 residues. Trimming removed 3 bases from V and 6 bases from J; junction bases left unmatched: 3. CDR1 and CDR2 from the germline V gene are SEHNR and FQNEAQ (reference sequence).

DNA of the CDR3: TGTGCCAGCAGCTTAGAAGCAGCATCTGGGGCCAACGTCCTGACTTTC. Translation gives CASSLEAASGANVLTF. The chain employs TRBV7-2 and TRBJ2-6; D not resolved. The germline V gene has CDR1 SGHTA and CDR2 FQGNSA. This CDR3 comprises 16 residues. V was pared by 1 base and J by 1 base, with 8 bases between.

This clonotype was detected only a few times. The CDR3 nucleotides read TGTGCCAGCAGCCAGGGTAGCGCCTACAATGAGCAGTTCTTC. Translated, it gives CASSQGSAYNEQFF. V and J are TRBV28 and TRBJ2-1; D may match TRBD1 or TRBD2 (5 bases each). The germline V and J ends were trimmed by 6 bases and 2 bases, with 11 bases remaining between them. This CDR3 has 14 amino acids. Germline V gene sequence: CDR1 MDHEN, CDR2 SYDVKM.

J is TRBJ1-1 and V is TRBV15; a possible D gene is TRBD1 (5 bases). The V and J ends lost 1 base and 5 bases respectively, with 11 bases between them. The CDR3 extends over 14 amino acids. Germline values: CDR1 LNHNV, CDR2 YYDKDF (reference sequence). In nucleotides, the CDR3 is TGTGCCACCAGCAGAGTAGGAGAGGGGACTGAAGCTTTCTTT. Translated: CATSRVGEGTEAFF.

The chain uses TRBV29-1 and TRBJ2-3, with TRBD2 matching 11 bases. The V segment lost 8 bases and the J segment 1 base; nucleotides outside the gene matches: 8. CDR1 and CDR2 (germline): SQVTM, ANQGSEA. The CDR3 extends over 15 amino acids. The CDR3 spells CSLTLAGGRTDTQYF. The CDR3 bases are TGCAGCCTAACCCTAGCGGGAGGACGCACAGATACGCAGTATTTT.

Ten or more counts support this clonotype. V is TRBV12-3 or TRBV12-4 and J is TRBJ1-1; 12 nucleotides align to TRBD1. The CDR3 has 17 residues. Trimming at V came to 5 bases and at J to 2 bases, leaving 9 bases not matched to a gene. The CDR3 here is CASSKTGTGGVNTEAFF. CDR3 in DNA: TGTGCCAGCAGTAAGACCGGGACAGGGGGCGTTAACACTGAAGCTTTCTTT.

This clonotype appeared a few times. The genes are TRBV29-1 and TRBJ1-1; 7 nucleotides align to TRBD1. Germline loops: CDR1 SQVTM, CDR2 ANQGSEA. This CDR3 has 15 amino acids. With V trimmed by 1 base and J by 4 bases, 9 bases remained unmatched. CDR3 region: CSVEVGQGGSTEAFF. The CDR3 DNA is TGCAGCGTTGAAGTAGGGCAGGGGGGATCCACTGAAGCTTTCTTT.

This clonotype was found a few times. The rearrangement links TRBV20-1 to TRBJ2-1, with 7 bases fitting TRBD2. CDR1 is DFQATT, CDR2 SNEGSKA, per germline (reference sequence). The CDR3 contains 14 residues. After removal of 3 bases from V and 8 bases from J, the junction contained 10 bases not matched to a gene. The CDR3 region has the DNA TGCAGTGCTAGTGTGGCGGGAGCTTTGTATGAGCAGTTCTTC. Its protein product is CSASVAGALYEQFF.

This clonotype appeared many times. The V gene is TRBV20-1, the J gene TRBJ2-1, with D possibly being TRBD1 or TRBD2 (6 bases each). Germline assignment: CDR1 DFQATT and CDR2 SNEGSKA (reference sequence). Trimming pared 0 bases from V and 7 bases from J, leaving 22 bases between. The CDR3 totals 17 residues. CDR3: CSARDPPRDTPGNEQFF. The CDR3 DNA follows: TGCAGTGCTAGAGATCCACCGCGGGACACTCCAGGTAATGAGCAGTTCTTC.

Only a few counts were recorded for this clonotype. The chain has TRBV12-3 or TRBV12-4 and TRBJ2-1; 14 nucleotides agree with TRBD2. The CDR3 contains 18 residues. V was pared by 6 bases and J by 2 bases, with 9 bases of the junction left unmatched. CDR3 protein: CASSSGTSGSRPYNEQFF. In DNA, the CDR3 is TGTGCCAGCAGCTCCGGGACTAGCGGGAGTAGGCCCTACAATGAGCAGTTCTTC.

This clonotype has only a few counts. This rearrangement joins TRBV7-8 to TRBJ1-5; D not resolved. Trimming left V 3 bases short and J 2 bases short, with 8 bases between. The germline gives CDR1 SGHVS, CDR2 FQNEAQ. This CDR3 is built from 14 residues. The CDR3 DNA sequence: TGTGCCAGCAGCTTCCCGGCGGGCAATCAGCCCCAGCATTTT. This sequence encodes CASSFPAGNQPQHF.

The chain links TRBV20-1 to TRBJ1-1; D ambiguous. Germline V gives CDR1 DFQATT, CDR2 SNEGSKA (reference sequence). The CDR3 runs to 14 residues. Trimming removed 0 bases at V and 0 bases at J, with 8 bases between. CDR3 bases: TGCAGTGCTAGAGACCCCGACGTGAACACTGAAGCTTTCTTT. Translating gives CSARDPDVNTEAFF.

This clonotype has only a few counts. The chain joins TRBV9 to TRBJ2-2; D gene unclear. Trimming removed 7 bases from V and 2 bases from J, with 15 bases in between. CDR3 length: 15 residues. Per the germline V gene, CDR1 is SGDLS and CDR2 is YYNGEE. The CDR3 DNA reads as TGTGCCAGCTCCCACGTGGGCCAAAACACCGGGGAGCTGTTTTTT. Translation gives CASSHVGQNTGELFF.

This clonotype was counted between two and nine times. The chain employs TRBV29-1 and TRBJ2-7; 8 bases fit TRBD2. With V trimmed by 2 bases and J by 6 bases, 6 bases remained unmatched. This CDR3 contains 13 residues. The germline V gene encodes CDR1 SQVTM and CDR2 ANQGSEA. The DNA of the CDR3 is TGCAGCGTTGAAAACCCGACTAGCGCCGAGCAGTACTTC. Translating it yields CSVENPTSAEQYF.

In this sample, this clonotype turned up a few times. V and J are TRBV12-3 or TRBV12-4 and TRBJ1-4; D gene ambiguous. The CDR3 is 12 residues long. V was cut by 5 bases and J by 8 bases, with 9 bases left in between. Here the CDR3 reads CASSRGFEKLFF. In DNA, the CDR3 is TGTGCCAGCAGTCGGGGTTTCGAAAAACTGTTTTTT.